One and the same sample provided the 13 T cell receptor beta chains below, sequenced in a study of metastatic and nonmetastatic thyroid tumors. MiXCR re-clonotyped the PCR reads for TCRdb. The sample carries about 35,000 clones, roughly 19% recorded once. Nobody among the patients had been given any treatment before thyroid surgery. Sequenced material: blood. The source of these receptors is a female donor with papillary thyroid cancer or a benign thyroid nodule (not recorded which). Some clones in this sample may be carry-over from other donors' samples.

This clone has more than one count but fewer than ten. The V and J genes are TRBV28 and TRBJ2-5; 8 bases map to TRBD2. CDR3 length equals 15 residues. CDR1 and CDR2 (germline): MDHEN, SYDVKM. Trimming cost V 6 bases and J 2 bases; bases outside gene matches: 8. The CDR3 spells CASRYLCGGQETQYF. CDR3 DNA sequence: TGTGCCAGCAGATATCTGTGCGGGGGGCAAGAGACCCAGTACTTC.

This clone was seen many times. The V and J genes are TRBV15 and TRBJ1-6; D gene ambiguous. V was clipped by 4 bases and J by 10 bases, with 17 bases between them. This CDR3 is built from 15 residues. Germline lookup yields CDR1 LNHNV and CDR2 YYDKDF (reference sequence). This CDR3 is CATSIRKGPGSPLHF. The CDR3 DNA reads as TGTGCCACCAGCATCAGGAAGGGCCCGGGGTCACCCCTCCACTTT. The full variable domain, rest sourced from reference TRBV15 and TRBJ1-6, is DAMVIQNPRYQVTQFGKPVTLSCSQTLNHNVMYWYQQKSSQAPKLLFHYYDKDFNNEADTPDNFQSRRPNTSFCFLDIRSPGLGDTAMYLCATSIRKGPGSPLHFGNGTRLTVT.

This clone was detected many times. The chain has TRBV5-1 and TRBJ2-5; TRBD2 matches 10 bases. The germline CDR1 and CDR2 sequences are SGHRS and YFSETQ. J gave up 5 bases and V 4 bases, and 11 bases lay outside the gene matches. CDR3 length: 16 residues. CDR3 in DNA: TGCGCCAGCAGCCCAGAAGCGGGAGGGCAGTTGGAGACCCAGTACTTC. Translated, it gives CASSPEAGGQLETQYF.

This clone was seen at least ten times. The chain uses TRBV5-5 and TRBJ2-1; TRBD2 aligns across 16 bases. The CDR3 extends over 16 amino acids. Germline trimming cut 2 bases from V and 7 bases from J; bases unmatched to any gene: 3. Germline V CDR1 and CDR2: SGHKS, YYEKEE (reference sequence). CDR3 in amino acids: CASSFTGLAGGNEQFF. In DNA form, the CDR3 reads TGTGCCAGCAGCTTTACGGGACTAGCGGGAGGGAATGAGCAGTTCTTC.

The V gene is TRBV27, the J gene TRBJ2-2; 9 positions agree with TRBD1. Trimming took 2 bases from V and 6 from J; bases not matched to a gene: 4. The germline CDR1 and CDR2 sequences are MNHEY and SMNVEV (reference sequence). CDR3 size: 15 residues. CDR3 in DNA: TGTGCCAGCAGTTTAATACAGGGGGCTGCCGGGGAGCTGTTTTTT. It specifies CASSLIQGAAGELFF.

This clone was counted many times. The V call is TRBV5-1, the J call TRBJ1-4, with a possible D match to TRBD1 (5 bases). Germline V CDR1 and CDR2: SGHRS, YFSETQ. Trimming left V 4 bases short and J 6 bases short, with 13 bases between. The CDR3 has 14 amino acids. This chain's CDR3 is CASSQMQGDEKLFF. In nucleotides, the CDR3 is TGCGCCAGCAGCCAAATGCAGGGCGATGAAAAACTGTTTTTT.

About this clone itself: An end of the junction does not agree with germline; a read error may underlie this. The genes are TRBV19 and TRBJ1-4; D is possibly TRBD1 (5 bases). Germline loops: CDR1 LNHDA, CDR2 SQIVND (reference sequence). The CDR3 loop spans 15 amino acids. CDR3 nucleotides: TGTGCCAGTATTATAGGGCGAGGGGTCGACGAAAAACTGTTTTTT. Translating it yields CASIIGRGVDEKLFF.

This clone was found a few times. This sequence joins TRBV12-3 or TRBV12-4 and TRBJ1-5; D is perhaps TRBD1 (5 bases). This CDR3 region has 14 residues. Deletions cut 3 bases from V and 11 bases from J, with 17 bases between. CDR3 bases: TGTGCCAGCAGTTTCGAAACCCTACAGGACACCCAGCATTTT. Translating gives CASSFETLQDTQHF.

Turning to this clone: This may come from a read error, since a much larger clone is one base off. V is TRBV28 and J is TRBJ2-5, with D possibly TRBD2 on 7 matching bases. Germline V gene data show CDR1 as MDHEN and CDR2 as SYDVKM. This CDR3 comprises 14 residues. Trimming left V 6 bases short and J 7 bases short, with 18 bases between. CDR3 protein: CASSLAVGGGTQYF. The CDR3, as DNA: TGTGCCAGCAGCCTAGCGGTAGGGGGAGGGACCCAGTACTTC. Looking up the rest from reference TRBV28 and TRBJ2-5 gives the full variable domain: DVKVTQSSRYLVKRTGEKVFLECVQDMDHENMFWYRQDPGLGLRLIYFSYDVKMKEKGDIPEGYSVSREKKERFSLILESASTNQTSMYLCASSLAVGGGTQYFGPGTRLLVL.

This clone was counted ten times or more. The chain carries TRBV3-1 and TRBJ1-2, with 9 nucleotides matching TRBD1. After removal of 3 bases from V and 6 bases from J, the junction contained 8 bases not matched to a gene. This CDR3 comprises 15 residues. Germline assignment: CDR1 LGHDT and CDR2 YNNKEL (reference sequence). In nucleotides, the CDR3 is TGTGCCAGCAGCCACCTCGGGACAGGGAAGGATGGCTACACCTTC. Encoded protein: CASSHLGTGKDGYTF. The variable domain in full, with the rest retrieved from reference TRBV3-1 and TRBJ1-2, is DTAVSQTPKYLVTQMGNDKSIKCEQNLGHDTMYWYKQDSKKFLKIMFSYNNKELIINETVPNRFSPKSPDKAHLNLHINSLELGDSAVYFCASSHLGTGKDGYTFGSGTRLTVV.

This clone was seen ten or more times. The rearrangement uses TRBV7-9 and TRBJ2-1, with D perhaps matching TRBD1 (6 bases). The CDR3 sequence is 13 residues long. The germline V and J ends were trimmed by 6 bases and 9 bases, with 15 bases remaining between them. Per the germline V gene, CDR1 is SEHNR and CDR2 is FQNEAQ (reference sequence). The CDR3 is CASRPQDRGEQFF. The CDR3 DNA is TGTGCCAGCAGGCCGCAGGACAGAGGTGAGCAGTTCTTC.

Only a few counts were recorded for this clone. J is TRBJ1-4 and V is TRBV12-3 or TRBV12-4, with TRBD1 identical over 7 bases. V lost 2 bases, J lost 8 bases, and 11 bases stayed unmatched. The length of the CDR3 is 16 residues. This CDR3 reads CASSLSTGQGGEKLFF. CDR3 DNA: TGTGCCAGCAGTTTAAGTACGGGGCAGGGGGGGGAAAAACTGTTTTTT.

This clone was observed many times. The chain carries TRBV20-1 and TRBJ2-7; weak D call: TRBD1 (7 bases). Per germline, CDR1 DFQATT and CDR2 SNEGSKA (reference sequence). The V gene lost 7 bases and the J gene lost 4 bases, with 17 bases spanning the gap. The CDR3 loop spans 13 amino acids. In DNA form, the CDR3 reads TGCAGTGTATCCAGGGGGGCCTTTTACGAGCAGTACTTC. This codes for CSVSRGAFYEQYF.